This T cell receptor beta chain was sequenced during a study of chemoradiotherapy in HPV16-positive cancers. Study results and caveats: Better recurrence-free survival went with HPV-responsive T-cell expansion in HPV16-positive patients. HPV-specific T cells were functionally defined from only a couple of HPV16-positive patients. During treatment, candidate HPV-specific clones and E7-related motifs expanded in tumor.

TCRdb's table, derived via immunoSEQ multiplex PCR, lists solely in-frame clones and lacks some. The data contain about 5,100 clones, around 78% of them singletons. Details on this clone: Its antigen is still unknown.

Repertoires were sampled repeatedly during chemoradiotherapy. The V gene end was trimmed by 0 bases and the J gene end by 6 bases; junction bases not matched to a gene: 3. There are 14 residues in the CDR3. Germline assignment: CDR1 SGHKS and CDR2 YYEKEE (reference sequence). This sequence originates from a human donor with HPV-associated anogenital cancer. The material sequenced was tumor tissue, taken from a patient who underwent chemoradiotherapy. This chain joins TRBV5-5 and TRBJ2-7; TRBD1 matches at 10 bases. CDR3 amino acids: CASSLGGQGGEQYF. Written as DNA, the CDR3 is TGTGCCAGCAGCTTGGGTGGACAGGGGGGCGAGCAGTACTTC.